A selection of T cell receptor beta chains follows, all from one sample in a study of beta chain features in type 1 diabetes. The table came from immunoSEQ multiplex PCR; TCRdb's copy has only in-frame clones and leaves some out. The sample yields some 150,000 clones, roughly a tenth seen once. Sequencing used naive CD4+ T cells from blood. The receptor set was obtained from a man between 18 and 35 years old in good health. Each CDR3 is given with its conserved first and last residue. D genes are given only for firm matches. Clone size appears in some rows only: once, few, many, or a class for an expanded clone.

length: 13
V: TRBV4-2
J: TRBJ2-7
size: few
D: -
CDR3: CASSQAQGNEQYF
DNA: TGTGCCAGCAGCCAAGCACAGGGTAACGAGCAGTACTTC

length: 14
V: TRBV14
J: TRBJ2-1
size: many
D: -
CDR3: CASSQDAGSPKQFF
DNA: TGTGCCAGCAGCCAAGACGCGGGAAGTCCGAAGCAGTTCTTC

length: 16
V: TRBV7-9
J: TRBJ2-3
size: -
D: -
CDR3: CASSLRAESSTDTQYF
DNA: TGTGCCAGCAGCTTAAGAGCGGAGTCTAGCACAGATACGCAGTATTTT

length: 13
V: TRBV7-9
J: TRBJ1-1
size: many
D: -
CDR3: CASSPGQNTEAFF
DNA: TGTGCCAGCAGTCCTGGACAGAACACTGAAGCTTTCTTT

length: 15
V: TRBV18
J: TRBJ2-3
size: -
D: TRBD2
CDR3: CASSPPSGGGDTQYF
DNA: TGTGCCAGCTCACCACCTAGCGGGGGAGGTGATACGCAGTATTTT

length: 14
V: TRBV11-2
J: TRBJ2-3
size: -
D: TRBD1
CDR3: CASSPGQATDTQYF
DNA: TGTGCCAGCAGCCCCGGACAGGCCACAGATACGCAGTATTTT

length: 15
V: TRBV6-4
J: TRBJ2-1
size: many
D: TRBD1
CDR3: CASSDRGLSYNEQFF
DNA: TGTGCCAGCAGTGACAGGGGGCTCTCCTACAATGAGCAGTTCTTC

length: 12
V: TRBV6-5
J: TRBJ1-1
size: -
D: -
CDR3: CASSPRGMVAFF
DNA: TGTGCCAGCTCCCCGCGGGGGATGGTGGCTTTCTTT

length: 15
V: TRBV7-2
J: TRBJ2-3
size: few
D: TRBD1
CDR3: CASSLQGASTDTQYF
DNA: TGTGCCAGCAGCTTACAGGGGGCATCGACAGATACGCAGTATTTT

length: 14
V: TRBV18
J: TRBJ1-4
size: -
D: -
CDR3: CASSPTAENEKLFF
DNA: TGTGCCAGCTCCCCGACAGCTGAAAATGAAAAACTGTTTTTT

length: 14
V: TRBV7-2
J: TRBJ2-7
size: -
D: -
CDR3: CASSTLGRDYEQYF
DNA: TGTGCCAGCAGCACCCTGGGCAGGGACTACGAGCAGTACTTC

length: 12
V: TRBV19
J: TRBJ2-7
size: few
D: -
CDR3: CASSTYPGEQYF
DNA: TGTGCCAGTAGTACCTACCCGGGTGAGCAGTACTTC

length: 17
V: TRBV10-3
J: TRBJ2-3
size: few
D: TRBD2
CDR3: CAISESTSGGLADTQYF
DNA: TGTGCCATCAGTGAGTCGACTAGCGGGGGTCTCGCAGATACGCAGTATTTT

length: 18
V: TRBV27
J: TRBJ2-1
size: -
D: TRBD2
CDR3: CASSFRYWRGGHDNEQFF
DNA: TGTGCCAGCAGTTTCCGTTATTGGCGGGGGGGCCACGACAATGAGCAGTTCTTC

length: 14
V: TRBV6-5
J: TRBJ1-5
size: -
D: TRBD1
CDR3: CASRPGTGDQPQHF
DNA: TGTGCCAGCAGGCCCGGGACAGGGGATCAGCCCCAGCATTTT

length: 15
V: TRBV25-1
J: TRBJ2-5
size: -
D: TRBD1
CDR3: CASSEIAGGRETQYF
DNA: TGTGCCAGCAGTGAAATTGCAGGGGGCCGAGAGACCCAGTACTTC

length: 15
V: TRBV4-3
J: TRBJ2-6
size: many
D: -
CDR3: CASSRRIDGANVLTF
DNA: TGCGCCAGCAGCCGGCGGATTGATGGGGCCAACGTCCTGACTTTC

length: 14
V: TRBV27
J: TRBJ2-6
size: many
D: -
CDR3: CASSLSPGANVLTF
DNA: TGTGCCAGCAGTTTGAGCCCTGGGGCCAACGTCCTGACTTTC

length: 17
V: TRBV5-4
J: TRBJ2-7
size: few
D: TRBD2
CDR3: CASSLGFLAGGPGEQYF
DNA: TGTGCCAGCAGCTTAGGGTTCCTAGCGGGGGGGCCTGGGGAGCAGTACTTC

length: 13
V: TRBV7-2
J: TRBJ2-7
size: -
D: -
CDR3: CASSSQVTYEQYF
DNA: TGTGCCAGCAGCTCACAAGTCACCTACGAGCAGTACTTC

length: 13
V: TRBV29-1
J: TRBJ1-4
size: -
D: TRBD1
CDR3: CSAVDRGREKLFF
DNA: TGCAGCGCTGTGGACAGGGGGCGAGAAAAACTGTTTTTT

length: 15
V: TRBV7-2
J: TRBJ1-2
size: -
D: TRBD1
CDR3: CASSPRTGFTLGYTF
DNA: TGTGCCAGCAGCCCTAGGACAGGCTTTACCTTGGGCTACACCTTC

length: 13
V: TRBV4-1
J: TRBJ1-6
size: few
D: -
CDR3: CASSREDRSPLHF
DNA: TGCGCCAGCAGCCGGGAGGACCGTTCACCCCTCCACTTT

length: 14
V: TRBV4-2
J: TRBJ1-2
size: -
D: -
CDR3: CASSQTQGLYGYTF
DNA: TGTGCCAGCAGCCAAACTCAGGGGCTCTATGGCTACACCTTC

length: 12
V: TRBV2
J: TRBJ2-3
size: -
D: -
CDR3: CASSASTDTQYF
DNA: TGTGCCAGCAGTGCTAGCACAGATACGCAGTATTTT

length: 16
V: TRBV27
J: TRBJ2-3
size: -
D: TRBD1
CDR3: CASSPTGTGHTDTQYF
DNA: TGTGCCAGCAGTCCCACCGGGACAGGGCACACAGATACGCAGTATTTT

length: 15
V: TRBV6-5
J: TRBJ2-7
size: few
D: -
CDR3: CASSYYRGQTYEQYF
DNA: TGTGCCAGCAGTTATTACCGGGGACAAACCTACGAGCAGTACTTC

length: 15
V: TRBV25-1
J: TRBJ1-4
size: few
D: -
CDR3: CASSEYHSPAEKLFF
DNA: TGTGCCAGCAGTGAATATCACAGCCCGGCTGAAAAACTGTTTTTT

length: 16
V: TRBV19
J: TRBJ2-7
size: few
D: TRBD1
CDR3: CASSIPGGQGSYEQYF
DNA: TGTGCCAGTAGTATCCCCGGGGGACAGGGTTCCTACGAGCAGTACTTC

length: 15
V: TRBV7-2
J: TRBJ2-1
size: -
D: -
CDR3: CASSNIPGSYNEQFF
DNA: TGTGCCAGCAGCAATATCCCGGGGTCCTACAATGAGCAGTTCTTC

length: 14
V: TRBV11-2
J: TRBJ1-5
size: -
D: -
CDR3: CASSLDSGYQPQHF
DNA: TGTGCCAGCAGCTTAGATTCAGGGTATCAGCCCCAGCATTTT

length: 14
V: TRBV15
J: TRBJ1-3
size: -
D: TRBD1
CDR3: CATSRGQGGNTIYF
DNA: TGTGCCACCAGCAGGGGACAGGGAGGCAACACCATATATTTT

length: 13
V: TRBV7-9
J: TRBJ2-7
size: few
D: -
CDR3: CASSFGGTYEQYF
DNA: TGTGCCAGCAGCTTCGGAGGAACCTACGAGCAGTACTTC

length: 14
V: TRBV7-9
J: TRBJ2-7
size: -
D: TRBD1
CDR3: CASSGQGLRYEQYF
DNA: TGTGCCAGCAGCGGACAGGGACTCCGATACGAGCAGTACTTC

length: 13
V: TRBV6-5
J: TRBJ1-2
size: -
D: -
CDR3: CASSEAGTYGYTF
DNA: TGTGCCAGCAGTGAAGCAGGAACCTATGGCTACACCTTC

length: 13
V: TRBV2
J: TRBJ2-7
size: -
D: -
CDR3: CASRQDAGREQYF
DNA: TGTGCCAGCCGTCAGGACGCAGGGCGCGAGCAGTACTTC

length: 12
V: TRBV7-8
J: TRBJ2-7
size: few
D: -
CDR3: CASSPTGYEQYF
DNA: TGTGCCAGCAGCCCCACAGGCTACGAGCAGTACTTC

length: 15
V: TRBV9
J: TRBJ2-1
size: few
D: TRBD2
CDR3: CASSILAGAYNEQFF
DNA: TGTGCCAGCAGCATCCTAGCGGGGGCCTACAATGAGCAGTTCTTC

length: 13
V: TRBV30
J: TRBJ1-2
size: -
D: -
CDR3: CAWSVPRPSGYTF
DNA: TGTGCCTGGAGTGTACCCCGCCCGAGCGGCTACACCTTC

length: 14
V: TRBV28
J: TRBJ2-7
size: -
D: -
CDR3: CATKKTGLHYEQYF
DNA: TGTGCCACGAAAAAGACGGGTTTACACTACGAGCAGTACTTC

length: 15
V: TRBV5-4
J: TRBJ2-3
size: few
D: -
CDR3: CATLHGGRGTDTQYF
DNA: TGTGCCACCCTACATGGAGGCAGAGGAACAGATACGCAGTATTTT

length: 12
V: TRBV29-1
J: TRBJ1-2
size: many
D: TRBD1
CDR3: CSVVTGVFGYTF
DNA: TGCAGCGTTGTGACAGGGGTATTCGGCTACACCTTC

length: 15
V: TRBV4-2
J: TRBJ1-2
size: few
D: TRBD1
CDR3: CASSQEDRGSGGYTF
DNA: TGTGCCAGCAGCCAAGAGGACAGGGGTTCGGGTGGCTACACCTTC

length: 13
V: TRBV6-5
J: TRBJ2-1
size: few
D: TRBD1
CDR3: CASRGTGGGEQFF
DNA: TGTGCCAGCAGGGGGACAGGGGGCGGTGAGCAGTTCTTC

length: 12
V: TRBV10-3
J: TRBJ2-1
size: few
D: -
CDR3: CAISESSNEQFF
DNA: TGTGCCATCAGTGAGTCCTCCAATGAGCAGTTCTTC

length: 15
V: TRBV19
J: TRBJ2-5
size: few
D: TRBD1
CDR3: CASSSDRGLRETQYF
DNA: TGTGCCAGTAGTTCGGACAGGGGGCTTCGCGAGACCCAGTACTTC

length: 14
V: TRBV9
J: TRBJ1-2
size: -
D: -
CDR3: CASSVEEGNYGYTF
DNA: TGTGCCAGCAGCGTAGAGGAGGGAAACTATGGCTACACCTTC

length: 13
V: TRBV11-2
J: TRBJ1-2
size: many
D: -
CDR3: CASSFEGSYGYTF
DNA: TGTGCCAGCAGCTTTGAGGGAAGCTATGGCTACACCTTC

length: 14
V: TRBV15
J: TRBJ2-3
size: -
D: -
CDR3: CATSRDGSTDTQYF
DNA: TGTGCCACCAGCAGAGACGGTAGCACAGATACGCAGTATTTT

length: 15
V: TRBV4-2
J: TRBJ2-7
size: -
D: -
CDR3: CASSQSGGTSYEQYF
DNA: TGTGCCAGCAGCCAATCCGGCGGGACTTCCTACGAGCAGTACTTC

length: 19
V: TRBV27
J: TRBJ2-3
size: -
D: -
CDR3: CATPQQGQPGGWFTDTQYF
DNA: TGTGCCACCCCCCAACAGGGACAACCGGGGGGCTGGTTCACAGATACGCAGTATTTT

length: 15
V: TRBV5-4
J: TRBJ2-1
size: few
D: TRBD2
CDR3: CASSWTSGPHNEQFF
DNA: TGTGCCAGCAGCTGGACTAGCGGGCCTCACAATGAGCAGTTCTTC

length: 15
V: TRBV5-4
J: TRBJ1-1
size: -
D: TRBD1
CDR3: CASSGDSSLNTEAFF
DNA: TGTGCCAGCAGCGGGGACAGCTCGTTGAACACTGAAGCTTTCTTT

length: 11
V: TRBV4-3
J: TRBJ1-1
size: -
D: -
CDR3: CASSHRSRAFF
DNA: TGCGCCAGCAGCCACCGATCCCGGGCTTTCTTT

length: 16
V: TRBV7-2
J: TRBJ2-1
size: -
D: -
CDR3: CASSSLGQNSYNEQFF
DNA: TGTGCCAGCAGCTCCCTTGGACAGAACTCCTACAATGAGCAGTTCTTC

length: 12
V: TRBV5-1
J: TRBJ2-1
size: many
D: -
CDR3: CASSLVQGMQFF
DNA: TGCGCCAGCAGCTTGGTTCAGGGGATGCAGTTCTTC

length: 13
V: TRBV6-1
J: TRBJ1-2
size: -
D: -
CDR3: CASIRSSNYGYTF
DNA: TGTGCCAGCATCAGGTCTTCTAACTATGGCTACACCTTC

length: 13
V: TRBV6-5
J: TRBJ1-2
size: -
D: -
CDR3: CASSYSFVYGYTF
DNA: TGTGCCAGCAGTTACTCCTTCGTCTATGGCTACACCTTC

length: 13
V: TRBV7-9
J: TRBJ1-1
size: few
D: -
CDR3: CASSLGQATTAFF
DNA: TGTGCCAGCAGCTTAGGACAGGCTACTACAGCTTTCTTT

length: 13
V: TRBV7-2
J: TRBJ1-5
size: -
D: TRBD1
CDR3: CASSFTGDQPQHF
DNA: TGTGCCAGCAGCTTTACAGGGGACCAGCCCCAGCATTTT